This section outlines one T cell receptor beta chain sequence together with its context. Its cognate antigen is unknown. There are 10 residues in the CDR3. Profiling relied on immunoSEQ multiplex PCR, and the TCRdb table lists in-frame clones only, not all of them. Among some 100,000 clones listed, 85% to 90% were seen once. This specimen comes from a study of T cell responses to AZD1222 COVID-19 vaccine. Study conclusions and caveats: Sampling captured repertoires only after the peak T cell response.

J is TRBJ1-1 and V is TRBV21-1. TRBV21-1 is marked as a pseudogene. This TCR was recovered from an adult in good health. The starting material was peripheral blood, obtained on day 0 of AZD1222 vaccination. The CDR3 loop is CASSVTEAFF. The CDR3 coding sequence is TGTGCCAGCAGCGTCACTGAAGCTTTCTTT.